This entry is about one TCR beta chain. This sample was taken from a study of blood T cell repertoires in COVID-19. Study in general: In each case, the material was cDNA or gDNA derived from T cells, B-cell-depleted T cells, or PBMCs.

V lost 3 bases to trimming and J lost 7 bases; unmatched junction nucleotides: 11. There are 18 residues in the CDR3. CDR1 and CDR2 from the germline V gene are LNHDA and SQIVND (reference sequence). Only in-frame clones appear in the TCRdb table, and some are missing; sequencing was by immunoSEQ multiplex PCR. The sample consists of 95,000 to 110,000 clones, about four fifths of them appearing once. The V call is TRBV19, the J call TRBJ2-1; 14 nucleotides line up with TRBD2. The material sequenced was peripheral blood. This sequence was found in a human donor in a cohort sampled during active COVID-19. The CDR3 sequence is CASSMGTSGSPSENEQFF. DNA of the CDR3: TGTGCCAGTAGTATGGGGACTAGCGGGAGTCCCTCTGAAAATGAGCAGTTCTTC. Variable domain in full (rest from reference TRBV19 and TRBJ2-1): DGGITQSPKYLFRKEGQNVTLSCEQNLNHDAMYWYRQDPGQGLRLIYYSQIVNDFQKGDIAEGYSVSREKKESFPLTVTSAQKNPTAFYLCASSMGTSGSPSENEQFFGPGTRLTVL.